Listed here are 2 T cell receptor beta chains from one sample, sequenced in a study of blood T cell repertoires in COVID-19. Profiling relied on immunoSEQ multiplex PCR, and the TCRdb table lists in-frame clones only, not all of them. The sample comprises around 340,000 clones, about nine tenths of which are singletons, and over 3.5% rests with the top ten. Source material: peripheral blood. The receptors here all came from a woman aged 55 to 70 with COVID-19, enrolled during active disease.

CDR3 region: CASSRGGGDSPLHF. As DNA, the CDR3 is TGTGCCAGCAGTAGAGGCGGAGGGGATTCACCCCTCCACTTT. This chain connects TRBV6-5 to TRBJ1-6; tentative D call: TRBD1 (5 bases). Trimming left V 5 bases short and J 8 bases short, with 13 bases between. Germline V gene data show CDR1 as MNHEY and CDR2 as SVGAGI. The CDR3 has 14 residues.

The V gene is TRBV7-6, the J gene TRBJ2-3, with TRBD2 matching over 7 bases. CDR1 is SGHVS and CDR2 is FNYEAQ in the germline V gene. The junction had 7 bases not matched to a gene; V was cut back by 5 bases and J by 8 bases. The CDR3 spans 13 residues. This chain's CDR3 is CASSPGTTGTQYF. The CDR3 DNA is TGTGCCAGCAGCCCCGGGACTACGGGTACGCAGTATTTT.